This T cell receptor beta chain was obtained from a study of blood T cell repertoires in COVID-19. The method was immunoSEQ multiplex PCR; TCRdb's version includes in-frame clones alone and lacks a portion of them. Of some 190,000 clones in the sample, 65% to 80% are singletons; the top ten hold about 15%. This clone occurred once. Material: PBMCs or T cells enriched from blood (not recorded which). The TCR sequence derives from a woman aged 50 to 60 with acute COVID-19.

Here the CDR3 DNA reads TGTGCCAGCAGCTATCGACAGGGGACCAATTCACCCCTCCACTTT. Translated: CASSYRQGTNSPLHF. The V and J genes are TRBV7-9 and TRBJ1-6, with 8 bases fitting TRBD1. This CDR3 has 15 amino acids. The germline gives CDR1 SEHNR, CDR2 FQNEAQ (reference sequence). The V and J ends lost 4 bases and 7 bases, in that order; junction bases with no gene match: 6.